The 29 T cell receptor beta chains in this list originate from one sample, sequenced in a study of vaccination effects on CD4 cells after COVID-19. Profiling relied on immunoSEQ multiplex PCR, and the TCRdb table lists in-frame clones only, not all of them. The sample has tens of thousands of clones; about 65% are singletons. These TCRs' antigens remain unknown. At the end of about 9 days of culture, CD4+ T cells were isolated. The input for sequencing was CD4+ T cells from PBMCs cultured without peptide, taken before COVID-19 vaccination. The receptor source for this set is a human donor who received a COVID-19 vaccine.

The CDR3 loop reads CASSTRTDSPLHF. In DNA form, the CDR3 reads TGTGCCAGTAGTACAAGGACAGATTCACCCCTCCACTTT. The V gene is TRBV19, the J gene TRBJ1-6; maybe TRBD1 (6 bases). With 4 bases removed from V and 8 bases from J, the gap between germline ends came to 9 bases. Germline loops: CDR1 LNHDA, CDR2 SQIVND (reference sequence). The CDR3 runs to 13 residues.

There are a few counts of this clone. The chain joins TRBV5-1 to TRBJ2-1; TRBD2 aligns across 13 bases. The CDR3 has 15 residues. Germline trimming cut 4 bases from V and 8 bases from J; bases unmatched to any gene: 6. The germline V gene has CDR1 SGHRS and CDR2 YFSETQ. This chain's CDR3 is CASSRLAGGDDEQFF. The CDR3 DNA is TGCGCCAGCAGCAGACTAGCGGGGGGTGATGATGAGCAGTTCTTC.

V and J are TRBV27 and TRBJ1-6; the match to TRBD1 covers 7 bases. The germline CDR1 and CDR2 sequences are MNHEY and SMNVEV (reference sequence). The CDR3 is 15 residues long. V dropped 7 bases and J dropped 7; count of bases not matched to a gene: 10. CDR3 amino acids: CASNYKGAGNSPLHF. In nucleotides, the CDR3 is TGTGCCAGCAACTACAAGGGGGCAGGGAATTCACCCCTCCACTTT.

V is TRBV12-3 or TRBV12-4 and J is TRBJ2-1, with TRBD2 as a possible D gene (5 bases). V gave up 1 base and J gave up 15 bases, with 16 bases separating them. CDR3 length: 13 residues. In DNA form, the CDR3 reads TGTGCCAGCAGTTTAGACTGGGAGAGAGCAAGGTTCTTC. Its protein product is CASSLDWERARFF.

The CDR3 loop reads CASSRTASGANVLTF. CDR3 DNA: TGTGCCAGCAGCCGAACAGCCTCTGGGGCCAACGTCCTGACTTTC. V usage is TRBV6-1 and J usage is TRBJ2-6, with D unresolved. The V end lost 6 bases, the J end lost 0 bases, and 9 bases lay between the germline ends. CDR1 MNHNS and CDR2 SASEGT come from the germline V gene. The CDR3 covers 15 residues.

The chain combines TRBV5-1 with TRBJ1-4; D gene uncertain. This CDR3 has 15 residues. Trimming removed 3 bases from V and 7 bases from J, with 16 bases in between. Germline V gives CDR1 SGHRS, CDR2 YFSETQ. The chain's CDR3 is CASSSGNSGSEKLFF. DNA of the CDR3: TGCGCCAGCAGCTCGGGCAACTCCGGTAGTGAAAAACTGTTTTTT.

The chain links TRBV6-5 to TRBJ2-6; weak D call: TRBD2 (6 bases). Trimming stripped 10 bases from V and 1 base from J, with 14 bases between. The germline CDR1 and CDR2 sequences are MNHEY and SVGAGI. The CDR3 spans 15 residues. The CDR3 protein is CATTSGASGANVLTF. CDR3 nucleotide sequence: TGTGCCACTACCTCGGGAGCTTCTGGGGCCAACGTCCTGACTTTC.

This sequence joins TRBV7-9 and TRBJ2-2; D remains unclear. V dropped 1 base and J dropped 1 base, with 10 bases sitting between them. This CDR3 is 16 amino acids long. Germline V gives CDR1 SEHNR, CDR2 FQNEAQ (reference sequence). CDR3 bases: TGTGCCAGCAGCTTAGAGCCTTTAAGGAACACCGGGGAGCTGTTTTTT. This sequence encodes CASSLEPLRNTGELFF.

The CDR3 loop is CASRGVAGELFF. CDR3 nucleotides: TGTGCCAGCCGTGGGGTGGCCGGGGAGCTGTTTTTT. V gene TRBV2 combines with J gene TRBJ2-2; D gene uncertain. Looked up from germline, CDR1 is SNHLY and CDR2 is FYNNEI. The CDR3 is 12 amino acids. Trimming removed 8 bases at V and 6 bases at J, with 10 bases between.

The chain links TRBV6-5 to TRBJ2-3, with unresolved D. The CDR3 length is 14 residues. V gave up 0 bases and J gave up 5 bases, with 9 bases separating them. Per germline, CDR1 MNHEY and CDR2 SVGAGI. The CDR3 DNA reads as TGTGCCAGCAGTTACTCGAGCCGTGGAGATACGCAGTATTTT. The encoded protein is CASSYSSRGDTQYF.

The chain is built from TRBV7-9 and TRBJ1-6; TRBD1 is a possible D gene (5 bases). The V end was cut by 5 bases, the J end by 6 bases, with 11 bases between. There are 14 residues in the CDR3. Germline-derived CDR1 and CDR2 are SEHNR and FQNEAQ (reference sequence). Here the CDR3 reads CASSEGTGNSPLHF. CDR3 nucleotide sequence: TGTGCCAGCAGCGAAGGGACGGGTAATTCACCCCTCCACTTT.

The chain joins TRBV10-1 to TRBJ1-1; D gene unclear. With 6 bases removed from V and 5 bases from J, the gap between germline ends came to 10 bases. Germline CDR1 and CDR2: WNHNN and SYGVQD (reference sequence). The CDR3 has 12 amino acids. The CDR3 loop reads CASRNPGTEAFF. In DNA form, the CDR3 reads TGCGCCAGCAGAAACCCGGGGACTGAAGCTTTCTTT.

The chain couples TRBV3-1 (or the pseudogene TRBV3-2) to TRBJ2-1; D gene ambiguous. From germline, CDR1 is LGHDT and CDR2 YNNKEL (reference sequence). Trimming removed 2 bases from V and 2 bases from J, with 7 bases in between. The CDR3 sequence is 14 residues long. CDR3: CASSQPPTYNEQFF. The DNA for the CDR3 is TGTGCCAGCAGCCAACCCCCGACCTACAATGAGCAGTTCTTC.

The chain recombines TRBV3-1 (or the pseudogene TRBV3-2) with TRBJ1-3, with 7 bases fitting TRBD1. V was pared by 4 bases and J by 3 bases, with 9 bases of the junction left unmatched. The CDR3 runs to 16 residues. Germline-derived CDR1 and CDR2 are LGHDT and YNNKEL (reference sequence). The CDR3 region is CASSREQGLGGNTIYF. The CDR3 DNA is TGTGCCAGCAGCCGGGAACAGGGGTTAGGTGGAAACACCATATATTTT.

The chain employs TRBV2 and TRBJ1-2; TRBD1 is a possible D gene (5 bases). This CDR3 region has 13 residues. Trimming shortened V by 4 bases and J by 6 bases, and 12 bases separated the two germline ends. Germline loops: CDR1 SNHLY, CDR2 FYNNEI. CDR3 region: CASSVDNPHGYTF. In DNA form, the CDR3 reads TGTGCCAGCAGTGTGGACAACCCCCATGGCTACACCTTC. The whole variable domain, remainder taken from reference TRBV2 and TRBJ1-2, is EPEVTQTPSHQVTQMGQEVILRCVPISNHLYFYWYRQILGQKVEFLVSFYNNEISEKSEIFDDQFSVERPDGSNFTLKIRSTKLEDSAMYFCASSVDNPHGYTFGSGTRLTVV.

The CDR3 spells CASSLAGYAGERETQYF. The CDR3 DNA sequence: TGTGCCAGCAGCTTGGCGGGATATGCGGGAGAGAGGGAGACCCAGTACTTC. V gene TRBV5-6 combines with J gene TRBJ2-5; TRBD2 matches 7 bases. CDR3 length: 17 amino acids. Germline assignment: CDR1 SGHDT and CDR2 YYEEEE. V gave up 0 bases and J gave up 5 bases; unmatched junction bases: 13. The whole variable domain, filled in from reference TRBV5-6 and TRBJ2-5, reads DAGVTQSPTHLIKTRGQQVTLRCSPKSGHDTVSWYQQALGQGPQFIFQYYEEEERQRGNFPDRFSGHQFPNYSSELNVNALLLGDSALYLCASSLAGYAGERETQYFGPGTRLLVL.

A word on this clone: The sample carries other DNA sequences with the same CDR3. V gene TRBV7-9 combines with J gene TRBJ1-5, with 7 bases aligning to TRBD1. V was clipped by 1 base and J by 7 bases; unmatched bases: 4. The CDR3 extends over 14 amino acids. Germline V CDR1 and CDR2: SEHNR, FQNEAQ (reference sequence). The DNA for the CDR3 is TGTGCCAGCAGCTTAGGACAGGGAGGCCAGCCCCAGCATTTT. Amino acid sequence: CASSLGQGGQPQHF.

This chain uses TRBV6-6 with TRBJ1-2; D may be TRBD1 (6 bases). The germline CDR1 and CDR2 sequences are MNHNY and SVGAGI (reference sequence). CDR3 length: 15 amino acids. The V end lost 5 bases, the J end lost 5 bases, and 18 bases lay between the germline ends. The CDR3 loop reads CASSRNDRSSYGYTF. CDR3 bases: TGTGCCAGCAGTAGAAATGACAGGAGTTCATATGGCTACACCTTC.

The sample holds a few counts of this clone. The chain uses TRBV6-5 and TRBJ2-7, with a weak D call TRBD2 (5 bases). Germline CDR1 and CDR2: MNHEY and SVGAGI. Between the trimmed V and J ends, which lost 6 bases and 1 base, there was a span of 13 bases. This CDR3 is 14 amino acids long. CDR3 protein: CASSPFLASYEQYF. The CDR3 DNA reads TGTGCCAGCAGCCCGTTCTTAGCGTCCTACGAGCAGTACTTC.

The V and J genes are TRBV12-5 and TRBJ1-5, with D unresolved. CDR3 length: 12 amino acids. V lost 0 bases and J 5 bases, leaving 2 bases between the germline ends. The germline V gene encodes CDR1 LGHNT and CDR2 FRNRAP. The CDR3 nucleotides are TGTGCTAGTGGTTTGGTTTATCAGCCCCAGCATTTT. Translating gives CASGLVYQPQHF.

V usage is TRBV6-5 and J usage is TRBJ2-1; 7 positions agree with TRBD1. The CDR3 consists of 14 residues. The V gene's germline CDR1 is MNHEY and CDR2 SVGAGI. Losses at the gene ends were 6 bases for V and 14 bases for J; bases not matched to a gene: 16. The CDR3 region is CASSDRQGRALEFF. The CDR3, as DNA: TGTGCCAGCAGCGATAGACAGGGAAGGGCCCTTGAGTTCTTC.

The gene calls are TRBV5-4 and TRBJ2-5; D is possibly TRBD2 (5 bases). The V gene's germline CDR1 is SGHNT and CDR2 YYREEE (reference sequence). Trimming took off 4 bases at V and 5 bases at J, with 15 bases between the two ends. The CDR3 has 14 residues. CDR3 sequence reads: CASSTGLNGETQYF. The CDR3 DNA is TGTGCCAGCAGCACCGGACTCAATGGGGAGACCCAGTACTTC.

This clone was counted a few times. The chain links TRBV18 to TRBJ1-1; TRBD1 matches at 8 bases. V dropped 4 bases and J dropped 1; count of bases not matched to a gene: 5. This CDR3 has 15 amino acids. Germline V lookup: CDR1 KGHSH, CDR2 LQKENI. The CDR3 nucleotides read TGTGCCAGCTCACTATCAGGGGGCCCGAACACTGAAGCTTTCTTT. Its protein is CASSLSGGPNTEAFF.

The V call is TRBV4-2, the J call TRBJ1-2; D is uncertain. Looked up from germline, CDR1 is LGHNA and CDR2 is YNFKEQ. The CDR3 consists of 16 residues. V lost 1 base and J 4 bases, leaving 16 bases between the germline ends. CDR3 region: CASSQGLGSQIYGYTF. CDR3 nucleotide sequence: TGTGCCAGCAGCCAAGGGTTGGGGAGCCAGATCTATGGCTACACCTTC.

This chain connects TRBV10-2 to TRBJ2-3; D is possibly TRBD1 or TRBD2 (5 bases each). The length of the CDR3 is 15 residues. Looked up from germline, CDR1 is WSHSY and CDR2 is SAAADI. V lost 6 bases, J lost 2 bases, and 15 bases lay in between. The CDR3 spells CASSPGTVITDTQYF. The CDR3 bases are TGCGCCAGCAGCCCCGGGACGGTGATCACAGATACGCAGTATTTT.

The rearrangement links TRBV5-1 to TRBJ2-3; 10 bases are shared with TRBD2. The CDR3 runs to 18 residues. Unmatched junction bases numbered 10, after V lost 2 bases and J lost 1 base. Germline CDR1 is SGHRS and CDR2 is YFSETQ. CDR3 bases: TGCGCCAGCAGCTTAAGAGGGGGACTAGCGACTGGCACAGATACGCAGTATTTT. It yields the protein CASSLRGGLATGTDTQYF.

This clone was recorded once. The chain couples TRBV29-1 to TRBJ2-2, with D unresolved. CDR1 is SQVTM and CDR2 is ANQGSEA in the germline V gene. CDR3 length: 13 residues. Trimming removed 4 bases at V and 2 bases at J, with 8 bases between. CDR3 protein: CSVGGINTGELFF. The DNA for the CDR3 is TGCAGCGTTGGTGGGATCAACACCGGGGAGCTGTTTTTT.

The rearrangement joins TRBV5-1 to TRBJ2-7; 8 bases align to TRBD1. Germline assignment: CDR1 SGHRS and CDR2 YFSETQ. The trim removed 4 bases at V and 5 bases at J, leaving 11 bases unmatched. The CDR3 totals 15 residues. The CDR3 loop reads CASSLTNTGQDEQYF. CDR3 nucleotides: TGCGCCAGCAGCCTTACAAACACGGGACAGGACGAGCAGTACTTC.

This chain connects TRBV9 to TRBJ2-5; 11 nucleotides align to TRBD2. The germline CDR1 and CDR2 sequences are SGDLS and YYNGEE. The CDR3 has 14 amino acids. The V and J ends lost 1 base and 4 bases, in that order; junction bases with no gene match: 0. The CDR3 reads CASSVTSGGETQYF. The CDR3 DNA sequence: TGTGCCAGCAGCGTAACTAGCGGGGGAGAGACCCAGTACTTC.